Listed here are 5 T cell receptor beta chains from one sample, sequenced in a study of blood T cell repertoires in COVID-19. Only in-frame clones appear in the TCRdb table, and some are missing; sequencing was by immunoSEQ multiplex PCR. Altogether about 400,000 clones are present, 88% being singletons, with the ten largest covering approximately 2.1%. Sequenced material: PBMCs or T cells enriched from blood (not recorded which). The receptor source for this set is a woman aged 35 to 49 with acute COVID-19.

The CDR3 reads CSVDRVVRGYTF. CDR3 nucleotides: TGCAGCGTTGACAGGGTGGTGCGTGGCTACACCTTC. The chain employs TRBV29-1 and TRBJ1-2; perhaps TRBD1 as D (5 bases). V was clipped by 3 bases and J by 7 bases, with 12 bases between them. The CDR3 runs to 12 residues. CDR1 and CDR2 (germline): SQVTM, ANQGSEA.

The chain combines TRBV5-4 with TRBJ1-6; the match to TRBD1 covers 7 bases. Germline V gene lookup returns CDR1 SGHNT and CDR2 YYREEE (reference sequence). Trimming removed 5 bases from V and 9 bases from J; junction bases left unmatched: 2. The CDR3 covers 12 residues. The CDR3 reads CASSSGGSPLHF. The CDR3 region has the DNA TGTGCCAGCAGTTCAGGGGGTTCACCCCTCCACTTT.

The chain has TRBV5-1 and TRBJ2-3; a possible D gene is TRBD1 (6 bases). V was trimmed by 4 bases and J by 0 bases, leaving 15 bases between them. The CDR3 covers 16 residues. Germline loops: CDR1 SGHRS, CDR2 YFSETQ. The CDR3 protein is CASSASGHPSTDTQYF. Written as DNA, the CDR3 is TGCGCCAGCAGCGCTTCGGGACACCCTAGCACAGATACGCAGTATTTT.

This rearrangement joins TRBV15 to TRBJ2-7; the D gene is possibly TRBD2 (6 bases). V lost 0 bases to trimming and J lost 2 bases, with 11 bases between them. The CDR3 sequence is 15 residues long. In germline, CDR1 is LNHNV, CDR2 YYDKDF (reference sequence). CDR3 bases: TGTGCCACCAGCAGAGAAGGGACTGATACCTACGAGCAGTACTTC. It specifies CATSREGTDTYEQYF. Full variable domain (rest looked up from reference TRBV15 and TRBJ2-7): DAMVIQNPRYQVTQFGKPVTLSCSQTLNHNVMYWYQQKSSQAPKLLFHYYDKDFNNEADTPDNFQSRRPNTSFCFLDIRSPGLGDTAMYLCATSREGTDTYEQYFGPGTRLTVT.

The chain carries TRBV3-1 (or the pseudogene TRBV3-2) and TRBJ1-1; the D is unclear. V lost 3 bases to trimming and J lost 5 bases, with 7 bases between them. Germline CDR1 reads LGHDT; CDR2 reads YNNKEL (reference sequence). CDR3 length: 12 residues. This CDR3 reads CASSQTRTEAFF. Here the CDR3 DNA reads TGTGCCAGCAGCCAGACTCGGACTGAAGCTTTCTTT.